This TCR beta chain was recorded in a study of blood T cell repertoires in COVID-19. TCRdb's copy holds only in-frame clones and misses some; the assay was immunoSEQ multiplex PCR. The sample shows some 250,000 clones, approximately 85% of them seen only once. The V end lost 6 bases, the J end lost 6 bases, and 18 bases lay between the germline ends. Germline assignment: CDR1 MNHEY and CDR2 SMNVEV (reference sequence). The CDR3 consists of 15 residues. The receptor comes from a woman in her thirties with acute or convalescent COVID-19. The chain recombines TRBV27 with TRBJ2-4, with D possibly TRBD2 on 5 matching bases. Material: peripheral blood. The CDR3 nucleotides read TGTGCCAGCAGCCTCGACCCAAGCGGTGGAAACATTCAGTACTTC. The encoded protein is CASSLDPSGGNIQYF.